Presented here are 29 T cell receptor beta chains from one specimen sequenced in a study of blood T cell repertoires in COVID-19. The method was immunoSEQ multiplex PCR; TCRdb's version includes in-frame clones alone and lacks a portion of them. The table includes some 90,000 clones, approximately 84% detected once. Sequenced sample: peripheral blood. The receptors here all came from a man in his 60s with acute or convalescent COVID-19.

The chain recombines TRBV7-2 with TRBJ1-2; 7 nucleotides agree with TRBD1. Germline CDR1 SGHTA, CDR2 FQGNSA. Losses at the gene ends were 1 base for V and 2 bases for J; bases not matched to a gene: 1. The CDR3 totals 14 residues. The DNA of the CDR3 is TGTGCCAGCAGCTTAGTGACAGGGAACTATGGCTACACCTTC. This encodes CASSLVTGNYGYTF.

This chain uses TRBV6-6 with TRBJ2-7; TRBD1 is a possible D gene (6 bases). The germline V gene encodes CDR1 MNHNY and CDR2 SVGAGI (reference sequence). Between the trimmed V and J ends, which lost 9 bases and 6 bases, there was a span of 21 bases. This CDR3 has 14 residues. The CDR3 loop is CASGAPWDMGEQYF. The DNA of the CDR3 is TGTGCCAGTGGGGCCCCATGGGACATGGGCGAGCAGTACTTC.

The V and J genes are TRBV4-2 and TRBJ1-2; D may be TRBD1 (5 bases). V lost 6 bases and J 6 bases, leaving 26 bases between the germline ends. CDR1 and CDR2 from the germline V gene are LGHNA and YNFKEQ. CDR3 length equals 17 residues. The CDR3 nucleotides read TGTGCCAGCAGTCGATCAGGAGGGGAAGCGATCGGGGATGGCTACACCTTC. This gives the protein CASSRSGGEAIGDGYTF.

Ten or more counts support this clone. This sequence joins TRBV19 and TRBJ2-4, with 11 bases identical to TRBD1. The CDR3 contains 15 residues. Germline V CDR1 and CDR2: LNHDA, SQIVND (reference sequence). Trimming removed 7 bases from V and 9 bases from J; junction bases left unmatched: 11. This CDR3 is CASNSGDRGSAIQYF. The CDR3 nucleotides read TGTGCCAGTAATAGCGGGGACAGGGGGTCTGCCATTCAGTACTTC.

This clone appeared a few times. The V call is TRBV28, the J call TRBJ2-7; TRBD1 might be the D (6 bases). The CDR3 loop spans 13 amino acids. Trimming left V 2 bases short and J 4 bases short, with 9 bases between. Germline CDR1 and CDR2: MDHEN and SYDVKM. The CDR3 loop is CASSLGGNYEQYF. CDR3 sequence (DNA): TGTGCCAGCAGTTTAGGGGGCAATTACGAGCAGTACTTC.

The chain recombines TRBV7-9 with TRBJ1-2, with TRBD1 identical over 7 bases. Germline-derived CDR1 and CDR2 are SEHNR and FQNEAQ (reference sequence). The CDR3 totals 14 residues. With 2 bases clipped from V and 6 bases from J, the junction kept 6 bases outside the gene matches. The CDR3 DNA sequence: TGTGCCAGCAGCTTATTCCTAGGGGGCGATGGCTACACCTTC. It specifies CASSLFLGGDGYTF.

The chain recombines TRBV28 with TRBJ1-1; D is undetermined. CDR3 length: 14 amino acids. Trimming removed 7 bases from V and 1 base from J, with 13 bases in between. Germline lookup yields CDR1 MDHEN and CDR2 SYDVKM. The CDR3 DNA reads TGTGCCAGCAAAACTTTACCAGGGAACACTGAAGCTTTCTTT. Protein: CASKTLPGNTEAFF.

This clone appeared a few times. This chain connects TRBV27 to TRBJ1-1; 9 bases are shared with TRBD1. V lost 5 bases, J lost 7 bases, and 8 bases stayed unmatched. The CDR3 contains 14 residues. The germline gives CDR1 MNHEY, CDR2 SMNVEV (reference sequence). The CDR3 reads CASSRDRAAFEAFF. The CDR3 nucleotides are TGTGCCAGCAGTCGGGACAGGGCCGCCTTTGAAGCTTTCTTT.

The rearrangement joins TRBV7-2 to TRBJ2-2, with 14 bases aligning to TRBD2. This CDR3 is built from 18 residues. V trimming: 5 bases; J trimming: 2 bases; junction bases outside the gene matches: 7. Germline assignment: CDR1 SGHTA and CDR2 FQGNSA. CDR3 protein: CASSPWTSGGLNTGELFF. The CDR3, as DNA: TGTGCCAGCAGCCCCTGGACTAGCGGGGGGCTAAACACCGGGGAGCTGTTTTTT. Combining the CDR3 with reference TRBV7-2 and TRBJ2-2 gives the whole variable domain GAGVSQSPSNKVTEKGKDVELRCDPISGHTALYWYRQSLGQGLEFLIYFQGNSAPDKSGLPSDRFSAERTGGSVSTLTIQRTQQEDSAVYLCASSPWTSGGLNTGELFFGEGSRLTVL.

This chain joins TRBV6-2 or TRBV6-3 and TRBJ2-2; D might be TRBD2 (6 bases). The germline V and J ends were trimmed by 2 bases and 1 base, with 14 bases remaining between them. Germline V CDR1 and CDR2: MNHEY, SVGEGT. This CDR3 comprises 17 residues. The CDR3 reads CASSYAGRLGNTGELFF. CDR3 in DNA: TGTGCCAGCAGTTACGCGGGACGGCTGGGGAACACCGGGGAGCTGTTTTTT.

This chain's CDR3 is CASSQVASGSLYEQYF. The DNA of the CDR3 is TGTGCCAGCAGCCAAGTTGCTAGCGGGAGTCTCTACGAGCAGTACTTC. This chain connects TRBV3-1 (or the pseudogene TRBV3-2) to TRBJ2-7, with 10 bases lining up with TRBD2. The CDR3 runs to 16 residues. Germline V gene data show CDR1 as LGHDT and CDR2 as YNNKEL (reference sequence). V dropped 1 base and J dropped 3; count of bases not matched to a gene: 6.

This clone was detected a few times. This chain links TRBV7-2 with TRBJ2-7; 7 bases align to TRBD1. Losses at the gene ends were 5 bases for V and 3 bases for J; bases not matched to a gene: 10. CDR1 is SGHTA, CDR2 FQGNSA, per germline. The CDR3 is made up of 15 amino acids. The CDR3 here is CASSPQATGYYEQYF. Here the CDR3 DNA reads TGTGCCAGCAGCCCCCAAGCGACAGGGTACTACGAGCAGTACTTC. Combining the CDR3 with reference TRBV7-2 and TRBJ2-7 gives the whole variable domain GAGVSQSPSNKVTEKGKDVELRCDPISGHTALYWYRQSLGQGLEFLIYFQGNSAPDKSGLPSDRFSAERTGGSVSTLTIQRTQQEDSAVYLCASSPQATGYYEQYFGPGTRLTVT.

The chain's CDR3 is CATSSPLRAAGSHEQYF. CDR3 DNA sequence: TGTGCCACCAGCAGCCCACTCAGGGCCGCAGGTTCCCACGAGCAGTACTTC. The chain couples TRBV15 to TRBJ2-7, with D tentatively TRBD1 (5 bases). Germline V lookup: CDR1 LNHNV, CDR2 YYDKDF (reference sequence). V gave up 3 bases and J gave up 5 bases, with 23 bases separating them. The CDR3 length is 17 residues.

V usage is TRBV19 and J usage is TRBJ2-2; TRBD1 is a possible D gene (5 bases). Germline CDR1 LNHDA, CDR2 SQIVND (reference sequence). V was pared by 6 bases and J by 1 base, with 18 bases between. This CDR3 spans 17 amino acids. The CDR3, as DNA: TGTGCCAGTAGATGGAGTGGACATAGAGGGAACACCGGGGAGCTGTTTTTT. Its protein product is CASRWSGHRGNTGELFF.

Worth noting for this clone: An end of the junction differs from the germline gene, which may be a read error. The genes are TRBV9 and TRBJ1-1; D perhaps matches TRBD1 (6 bases). There are 13 residues in the CDR3. Germline V gene data show CDR1 as SGDLS and CDR2 as YYNGEE. CDR3 protein: CASSVEDRDTGIF. In DNA, the CDR3 is TGTGCCAGCAGCGTAGAGGACCGGGACACGGGAATCTTT.

This clone was seen just once. V gene TRBV11-2 combines with J gene TRBJ2-7; D perhaps matches TRBD2 (6 bases). Per germline, CDR1 SGHAT and CDR2 FQNNGV. There are 15 residues in the CDR3. V gave up 5 bases and J gave up 1 base, with 15 bases separating them. CDR3 nucleotide sequence: TGTGCCAGCAGCACCACCCCGGAGGGGTCCTACGAGCAGTACTTC. Protein product: CASSTTPEGSYEQYF.

The chain is built from TRBV7-3 and TRBJ1-2, with TRBD1 matching 7 bases. This CDR3 is 13 amino acids long. From germline, CDR1 is SGHTA and CDR2 FQGTGA. The trim removed 1 base at V and 9 bases at J, leaving 5 bases unmatched. CDR3 in amino acids: CASSLIGRGSYTF. CDR3 sequence (DNA): TGTGCCAGCAGCTTAATAGGCAGGGGGAGCTACACCTTC.

The chain recombines TRBV28 with TRBJ2-7; 7 bases are shared with TRBD2. Germline V gene sequence: CDR1 MDHEN, CDR2 SYDVKM. CDR3 size: 14 residues. V trimming: 3 bases; J trimming: 3 bases; junction bases outside the gene matches: 5. CDR3 sequence (DNA): TGTGCCAGCAGTTTGATACGGGAGGTCTACGAGCAGTACTTC. Translated: CASSLIREVYEQYF.

The chain recombines TRBV2 with TRBJ2-1, with a tentative D call TRBD1 (5 bases). Germline V lookup: CDR1 SNHLY, CDR2 FYNNEI. There are 14 residues in the CDR3. V was cut by 2 bases and J by 8 bases, with 13 bases left in between. The CDR3 here is CASSETRRVDEQFF. CDR3 nucleotides: TGTGCCAGCAGTGAAACGCGCAGGGTGGATGAGCAGTTCTTC.

This chain joins TRBV7-9 and TRBJ1-6; D gene ambiguous. The CDR3 totals 14 residues. Per germline, CDR1 SEHNR and CDR2 FQNEAQ (reference sequence). Trimming stripped 1 base from V and 7 bases from J, with 8 bases between. In nucleotides, the CDR3 is TGTGCCAGCAGCTTAGGTCTAGAGAATTCACCCCTCCACTTT. Translating gives CASSLGLENSPLHF.

The V and J genes are TRBV18 and TRBJ1-3; D is ambiguous. The CDR3 contains 14 residues. Looked up from germline, CDR1 is KGHSH and CDR2 is LQKENI. Trimming took 4 bases from V and 2 from J, leaving 9 bases between them. The CDR3 DNA reads TGTGCCAGCTCACTATGGGAGACTGGAAACACCATATATTTT. Amino acid sequence: CASSLWETGNTIYF.

The J gene is TRBJ1-4, the V gene TRBV25-1; D is unclear. CDR3 length: 14 amino acids. V dropped 4 bases and J dropped 0 bases, with 6 bases sitting between them. Germline CDR1 MGHDK, CDR2 SYGVNS. CDR3 amino acids: CASSGTATNEKLFF. In DNA form, the CDR3 reads TGTGCCAGCAGTGGAACAGCAACTAATGAAAAACTGTTTTTT.

The chain uses TRBV30 and TRBJ1-5; no definite D call. V dropped 0 bases and J dropped 1 base, with 7 bases sitting between them. Germline V gene lookup returns CDR1 GTSNPN and CDR2 SVGIG (reference sequence). The CDR3 has 14 amino acids. The CDR3 region is CAWSVSASNQPQHF. CDR3 bases: TGTGCCTGGAGTGTCTCTGCGAGCAATCAGCCCCAGCATTTT. The full variable domain, in which reference TRBV30 and TRBJ1-5 provide the parts outside the CDR3, is SQTIHQWPATLVQPVGSPLSLECTVEGTSNPNLYWYRQAAGRGLQLLFYSVGIGQISSEVPQNLSASRPQDRQFILSSKKLLLSDSGFYLCAWSVSASNQPQHFGDGTRLSIL.

The chain links TRBV5-5 to TRBJ2-7; D call uncertain. The CDR3 covers 14 residues. The germline V gene has CDR1 SGHKS and CDR2 YYEKEE (reference sequence). V shed 1 base and J shed 3 bases, with 11 bases lying between them. The CDR3 sequence is CASSLSLDLYEQYF. For the CDR3, the DNA is TGTGCCAGCAGCTTGTCGCTAGACCTCTACGAGCAGTACTTC.

The rearrangement links TRBV4-1 to TRBJ1-3; D unresolved. Trimming shortened V by 0 bases and J by 0 bases, and 12 bases separated the two germline ends. Germline loops: CDR1 MGHRA, CDR2 YSYEKL. CDR3 length: 17 amino acids. The CDR3 DNA follows: TGCGCCAGCAGCCAAGAGGTCCCTGGGAGCTCTGGAAACACCATATATTTT. It yields the protein CASSQEVPGSSGNTIYF.

CDR3 amino acids: CASSLSRGTEAFF. The CDR3, as DNA: TGTGCCAGCAGTTTATCGCGGGGGACTGAAGCTTTCTTT. The chain has TRBV27 and TRBJ1-1; TRBD1 is a possible D gene (5 bases). CDR3 length equals 13 residues. With 0 bases removed from V and 5 bases from J, the gap between germline ends came to 7 bases. In germline, CDR1 is MNHEY, CDR2 SMNVEV (reference sequence).

In nucleotides, the CDR3 is TGTGCCAGCAGCTCGTCCGTAGTGGGCCCAAACACCATATATTTT. This sequence encodes CASSSSVVGPNTIYF. The V call is TRBV7-2, the J call TRBJ1-3; D call uncertain. The CDR3 totals 15 residues. Germline loops: CDR1 SGHTA, CDR2 FQGNSA. Trimming removed 4 bases from V and 6 bases from J, with 16 bases in between.

The J gene is TRBJ2-3, the V gene TRBV18; no definite D call. This CDR3 region has 13 residues. The V gene's germline CDR1 is KGHSH and CDR2 LQKENI. The V gene lost 1 base and the J gene lost 4 bases, with 6 bases spanning the gap. CDR3 bases: TGTGCCAGCTCACCACAACAGCCAGATACGCAGTATTTT. It specifies CASSPQQPDTQYF.

This rearrangement joins TRBV11-2 to TRBJ2-6; tentatively, D is TRBD1 (5 bases). Germline loops: CDR1 SGHAT, CDR2 FQNNGV. Trimming shortened V by 4 bases and J by 0 bases, and 13 bases separated the two germline ends. This CDR3 region has 17 residues. The CDR3 coding sequence is TGTGCCAGCAGCTCAGGGTTCTCTTTCTCTGGGGCCAACGTCCTGACTTTC. The encoded protein is CASSSGFSFSGANVLTF.